This TCR beta chain was obtained from a study of T-cell reconstitution after alpha-beta-depleted transplantation in children. This CDR3 is built from 12 residues. The V end was cut by 5 bases, the J end by 7 bases, with 9 bases between. In germline, CDR1 is SEHNR, CDR2 FQNEAQ (reference sequence). The TCRbeta library incorporated unique molecular identifiers. MiXCR, run by TCRdb on the PCR reads, gives a single entry per CDR3 protein. Of 600,000 to 800,000 distinct CDR3 sequences in the sample, under 15% were seen once. The specimen was PBMCs, collected before TCRalphabeta/CD19-depleted stem cell transplant. The chain recombines TRBV7-9 with TRBJ2-1; D is uncertain. This TCR was sampled from a girl aged 2 to 9 with congenital amegakaryocytic thrombocytopenia, due to receive a stem cell transplant. The CDR3 reads CASSIKTNEQFF. CDR3 sequence (DNA): TGTGCCAGCAGCATCAAAACGAATGAGCAGTTCTTC.